Below, 5 T cell receptor beta chains from the same sample are listed, as sequenced in a study of T-cell reconstitution after alpha-beta-depleted transplantation in children. This sample's TCRbeta library carried unique molecular identifier barcodes. TCRdb fed the PCR reads into MiXCR, producing one record per CDR3 protein. This table has 98,000 or so distinct CDR3 sequences, about 6.5% appearing once. Sequences were derived from PBMCs, mostly from graft donor cells, sampled 360 days after TCRalphabeta/CD19-depleted stem cell transplant. The receptor set was obtained from a male patient aged 2-9 years who had a stem cell transplant for acute lymphoblastic leukemia, so the T cells may come from the graft donor.

This clonotype was observed a few times. V usage is TRBV12-3 or TRBV12-4 and J usage is TRBJ1-3; unclear D gene. The length of the CDR3 is 10 residues. The germline V and J ends were trimmed by 6 bases and 16 bases, with 13 bases remaining between them. CDR3 protein: CASSESPVYF. The CDR3 coding sequence is TGTGCCAGCAGCGAGTCTCCAGTGTATTTT.

This clonotype was recorded many times. V and J are TRBV7-2 and TRBJ2-2; D is perhaps TRBD1 (6 bases). Germline V gene lookup returns CDR1 SGHTA and CDR2 FQGNSA. V was shortened by 7 bases and J by 0 bases, with 12 bases between the two germline ends. This CDR3 is 15 amino acids long. The DNA of the CDR3 is TGTGCCAGCATCCAAAAGGGGGCGAACACCGGGGAGCTGTTTTTT. This sequence encodes CASIQKGANTGELFF.

At least ten counts were recorded for this clonotype. The chain carries TRBV6-2 or TRBV6-3 and TRBJ2-2; 9 positions match TRBD2. The V and J ends lost 0 bases and 5 bases, in that order; junction bases with no gene match: 4. CDR3 size: 16 residues. From germline, CDR1 is MNHEY and CDR2 SVGEGT. The CDR3 coding sequence is TGTGCCAGCAGTTACTCCCCGGCGGGAGGGACCGGGGAGCTGTTTTTT. The encoded protein is CASSYSPAGGTGELFF.

The V and J genes are TRBV28 and TRBJ1-2; D remains unclear. The CDR3 is 14 amino acids. CDR1 is MDHEN and CDR2 is SYDVKM in the germline V gene. V shed 2 bases and J shed 2 bases, with 9 bases lying between them. CDR3 residues: CASSLDGRNYGYTF. The CDR3 bases are TGTGCCAGCAGTTTAGACGGTAGGAACTATGGCTACACCTTC.

This clonotype was picked up many times. The CDR3 bases are TGCGCCAGCAGCTTGAAGGAGGGGGGGAACAATGAGCAGTTCTTC. The encoded protein is CASSLKEGGNNEQFF. The chain links TRBV5-1 to TRBJ2-1; D may be TRBD2 (7 bases). V was pared by 1 base and J by 5 bases, with 13 bases between. Germline V gene lookup returns CDR1 SGHRS and CDR2 YFSETQ. This CDR3 comprises 15 residues.